This T cell receptor (beta chain) originates from a study of cytomegalovirus exposure and HLA in healthy donors. The primer mix had 60 Vbeta and 13 Jbeta primers. Here immunoSEQ multiplex PCR was the method, and the copy in TCRdb shows in-frame clones only, minus some. The sample lists 120,000 to 150,000 clones; less than 85% were seen once. CDR1 and CDR2 (germline): SGHRS, YFSETQ. The CDR3 consists of 14 residues. V was shortened by 0 bases and J by 5 bases, with 12 bases between the two germline ends. Sequencing was carried out using PBMCs. The TCR sequence derives from a man in his forties in good health and CMV-seropositive. The chain joins TRBV5-1 to TRBJ2-7, with D maybe TRBD1 (6 bases). Here the CDR3 DNA reads TGCGCCAGCAGCTTGGGACAGGCCGTCAACGAGCAGTACTTC. This encodes CASSLGQAVNEQYF.